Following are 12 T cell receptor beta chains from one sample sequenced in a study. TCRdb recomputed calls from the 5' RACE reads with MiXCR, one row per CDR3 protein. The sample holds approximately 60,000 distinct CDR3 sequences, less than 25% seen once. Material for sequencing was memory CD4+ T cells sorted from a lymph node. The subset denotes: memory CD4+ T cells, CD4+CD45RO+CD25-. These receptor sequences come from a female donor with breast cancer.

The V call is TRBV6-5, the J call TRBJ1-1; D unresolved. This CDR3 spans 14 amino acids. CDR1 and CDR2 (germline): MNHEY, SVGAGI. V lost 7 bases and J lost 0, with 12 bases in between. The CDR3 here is CASTLDGMNTEAFF. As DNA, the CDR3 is TGTGCCAGCACCTTGGACGGCATGAACACTGAAGCTTTCTTT.

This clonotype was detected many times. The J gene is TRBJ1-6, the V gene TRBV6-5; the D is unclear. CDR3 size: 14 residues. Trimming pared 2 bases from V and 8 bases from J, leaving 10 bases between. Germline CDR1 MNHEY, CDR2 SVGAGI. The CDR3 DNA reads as TGTGCCAGCAGTTACAAGGTCTGGGATTCACCCCTCCACTTT. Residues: CASSYKVWDSPLHF.

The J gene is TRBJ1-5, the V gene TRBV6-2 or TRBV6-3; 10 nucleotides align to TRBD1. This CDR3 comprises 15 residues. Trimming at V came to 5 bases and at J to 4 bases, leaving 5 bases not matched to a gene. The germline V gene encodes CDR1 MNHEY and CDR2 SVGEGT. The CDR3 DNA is TGTGCCAGCAGTGGGGACAGGGGTGTTAATCAGCCCCAGCATTTT. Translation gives CASSGDRGVNQPQHF.

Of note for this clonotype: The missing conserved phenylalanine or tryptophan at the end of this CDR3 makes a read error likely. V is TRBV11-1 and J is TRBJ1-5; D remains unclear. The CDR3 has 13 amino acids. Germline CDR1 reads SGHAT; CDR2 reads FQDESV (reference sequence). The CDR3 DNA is TGCGCCAGCAGCTCTTTCCCGGGACAGCCCCAGCATCTT. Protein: CASSSFPGQPQHL.

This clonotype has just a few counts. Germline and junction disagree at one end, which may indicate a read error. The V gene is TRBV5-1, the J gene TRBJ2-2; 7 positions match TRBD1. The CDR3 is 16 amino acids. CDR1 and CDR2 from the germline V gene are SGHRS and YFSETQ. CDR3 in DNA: TGCGCCAGCAGCGGGACCACAGGGGCGAATACCGGGGAGCTGTTTTTT. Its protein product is CASSGTTGANTGELFF.

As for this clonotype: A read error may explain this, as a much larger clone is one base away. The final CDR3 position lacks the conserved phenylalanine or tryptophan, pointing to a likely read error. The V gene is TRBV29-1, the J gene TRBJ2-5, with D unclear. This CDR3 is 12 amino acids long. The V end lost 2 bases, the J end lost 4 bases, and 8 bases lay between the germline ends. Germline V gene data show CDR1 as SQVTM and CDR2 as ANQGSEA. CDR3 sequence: CSVEPSGETQYY. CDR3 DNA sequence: TGCAGCGTTGAACCTTCGGGAGAGACCCAGTACTAC.

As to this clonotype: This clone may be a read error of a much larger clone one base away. CDR3 coding DNA: TGTGCCAGCAGCTTAGTTGCGGGAGGGCGTAGCAATGAGCAGTTCTTC. As protein: CASSLVAGGRSNEQFF. The chain uses TRBV7-3 and TRBJ2-1, with 9 positions matching TRBD2. Germline V lookup: CDR1 SGHTA, CDR2 FQGTGA. The CDR3 is 16 amino acids. V shed 2 bases and J 6 bases; nucleotides not matched to a gene: 8.

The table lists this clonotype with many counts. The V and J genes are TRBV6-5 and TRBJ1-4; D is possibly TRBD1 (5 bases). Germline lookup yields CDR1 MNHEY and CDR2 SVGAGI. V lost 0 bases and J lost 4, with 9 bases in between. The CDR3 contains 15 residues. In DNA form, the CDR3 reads TGTGCCAGCAGTTACTCGGGACCGCGTAATGAAAAACTGTTTTTT. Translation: CASSYSGPRNEKLFF.

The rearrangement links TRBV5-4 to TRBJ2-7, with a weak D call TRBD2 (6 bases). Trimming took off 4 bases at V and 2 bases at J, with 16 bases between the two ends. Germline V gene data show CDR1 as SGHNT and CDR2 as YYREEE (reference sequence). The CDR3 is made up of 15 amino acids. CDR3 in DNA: TGTGCCAGCAGCACCCGGAAGGGAGGAACCTACGAGCAGTACTTC. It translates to CASSTRKGGTYEQYF.

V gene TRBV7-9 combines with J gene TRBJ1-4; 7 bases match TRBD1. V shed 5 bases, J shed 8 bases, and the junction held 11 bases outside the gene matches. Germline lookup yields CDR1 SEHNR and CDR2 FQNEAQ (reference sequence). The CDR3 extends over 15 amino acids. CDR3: CASSPPGTDREKLFF. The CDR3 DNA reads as TGTGCCAGCAGCCCTCCCGGGACAGACCGCGAAAAACTGTTTTTT.

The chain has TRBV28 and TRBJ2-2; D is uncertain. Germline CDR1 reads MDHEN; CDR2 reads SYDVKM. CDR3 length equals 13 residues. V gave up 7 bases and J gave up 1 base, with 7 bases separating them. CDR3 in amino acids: CASIHQNTGELFF. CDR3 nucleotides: TGTGCCAGCATACATCAGAACACCGGGGAGCTGTTTTTT.

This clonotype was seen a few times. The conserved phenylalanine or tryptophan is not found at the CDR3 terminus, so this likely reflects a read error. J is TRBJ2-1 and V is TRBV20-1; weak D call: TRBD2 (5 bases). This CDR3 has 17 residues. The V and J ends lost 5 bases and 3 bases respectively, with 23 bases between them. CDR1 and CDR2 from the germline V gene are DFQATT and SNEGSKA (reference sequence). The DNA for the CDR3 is TGCAGTGCTTTCCCCCCTCATGGAGCGGCCAACTACAATGAGCAGTTCCTC. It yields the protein CSAFPPHGAANYNEQFL.